This T cell receptor (beta chain) emerged from a study of shared T cell receptors in the human thymus. The CDR3 extends over 14 amino acids. V was trimmed by 4 bases and J by 1 base, leaving 8 bases between them. Germline V gene lookup returns CDR1 LGHNA and CDR2 YNFKEQ. Libraries were prepared by immunoSEQ multiplex PCR; TCRdb keeps only in-frame clonotypes and omits some of them. The table has fewer than 700,000 clones, roughly 90% seen once; the top ten hold 0.0095% to 0.013%. The data were also submitted as part of a second study, on human thymus T cells. As that study records: Each of the donors was a healthy Finnish infant who was undergoing open corrective cardiac surgery for congenital heart defects.

The specimen was thymocytes. V is TRBV4-2 and J is TRBJ2-1, with D perhaps TRBD2 (5 bases). This receptor was taken from a boy younger than two with a congenital heart defect. In DNA, the CDR3 is TGTGCCAGCAGCCCACCGGGATCCTACAATGAGCAGTTCTTC. Amino acid sequence: CASSPPGSYNEQFF.